A single T cell receptor (beta chain) is shown here with its context. Its specificity is not known. When replicate PCRs were run on sorted subsets, they used approximately 0.2 ug DNA, 28,000 or so T cell genomes. Assay: immunoSEQ multiplex PCR; the TCRdb copy retains only in-frame clones and omits some. The sample lists 2 million to 2.5 million clones, about 95% occurring once. CD8 cells classed as naive were CD45RO-negative and positively selected for CCR7, excluding terminally differentiated effector memory CD45RA+ cells. The sample comes from a study of shared clonotypes between healthy human individuals. As for the study in general: In total, the donors were two women and a few men aged 18 to 49. Per donor, CD8 memory used one plate, CD8 naive used two, CD4 memory used three and CD4 naive used three. Points from the study as a whole: Rarefaction analysis demonstrated incomplete sorted-subset sequencing notwithstanding large depth.

What was sequenced was naive CD8+ T cells sorted from blood. This clonotype originated in a man in his late teens or twenties in good health.

CDR3 region: CAISKTSGSSTDTQYF. The CDR3 DNA follows: TGTGCCATCAGTAAGACTAGCGGGTCTAGCACAGATACGCAGTATTTT. The rearrangement joins TRBV10-3 to TRBJ2-3; TRBD2 matches at 10 bases. The trim removed 5 bases at V and 0 bases at J, leaving 5 bases unmatched. The length of the CDR3 is 16 residues. Germline lookup yields CDR1 ENHRY and CDR2 SYGVKD.